Listed here is a single TCR beta chain. Antigen: not known. The entry originates in a study of regulatory T cells in long-lasting Graves disease. Study-level results: Repertoires from persistent disease leaned toward TRBV28, TRBJ1-2 and TRBJ2-5.

Time point: newly diagnosed GD, antithyroid drugs for less than 3 months. RNA extracted from PBMCs served as the sequencing template. Germline CDR1 SEHNR, CDR2 FQNEAQ (reference sequence). The CDR3 spans 13 residues. With 0 bases removed from V and 6 bases from J, the gap between germline ends came to 8 bases. In building TCR beta libraries, iRepertoire HTBI primers were used together with Arm-PCR of CDR3 regions. MiXCR was run by TCRdb on the multiplex PCR reads, yielding one entry per CDR3 protein. The sample comprises 400,000 to 450,000 distinct CDR3 sequences, 15% of which are singletons, and approximately 16% rests with the top ten. This sample was also put to use in a study of T cells in Graves' hyperthyroidism and ophthalmopathy. From that study: Those with hyperthyroidism were 18 to 65 years old, newly diagnosed, and ill for under 2 months. RT-PCR in the first round (using the HTBI primer set) targeted the TCR CDR3. Most thyroid-expanded clonotypes above 0.001 were also found in blood.

The receptor was isolated from a woman aged 25 to 39 with Graves disease. V is TRBV7-9 and J is TRBJ1-2; D not certain. The sequencing used peripheral blood mononuclear cells (PBMCs), collected at new diagnosis, from a patient treated with antithyroid drugs. The CDR3 region has the DNA TGTGCCAGCAGCTTAGCAAACCTAGATGGCTACACCTTC. Protein product: CASSLANLDGYTF.